Sequencing of this T cell receptor beta chain was carried out in a study of memory CD4+ T cells and cytomegalovirus serostatus (dated by TCRdb to between 2018 and 2021). Looking at the study overall: The roughly 35 healthy Belgian adults in the cohort included 9 who were CMV seropositive and 24 who were CMV seronegative. To replicate a published TCR-based CMV serostatus classifier, the researchers sequenced the CD4+ memory TCRbeta repertoires of a Belgian cohort whose cytomegalovirus serostatus was known.

Regarding this clone: Its antigen remains undetermined. The sample holds no much larger clone one base away, and base qualities are not on file.

General study outcomes and caveats: Results were interpreted as suggesting that the CMV-associated TCR signature is largely present in the CD4+ memory repertoire. Among the 150 to 200 previously reported CMV-associated TCRbeta sequences, 67 showed up in the CD4+ memory repertoires, with each one found in between one and five individuals. Only CD4+CD45RO+ memory cells were sequenced, unlike the original study, which covered naive and memory CD4+ and CD8+ populations. A median bootstrapped AUC of about 0.95 with a 95% CI of 0.76-1.00 was achieved on the Belgian cohort by the original-framework classifier. For predicting CMV serostatus, the median bootstrapped AUC was approximately 0.95 using the original framework and roughly 0.92 using a US-trained random forest.

The Quick-DNA Microprep Kit was used to extract genomic DNA from the sorted cells. TCRbeta DNA was amplified with the immunoSEQ hsTCRbeta kit following the manufacturer's protocol. TCRbeta libraries were sequenced on an Illumina MiSeq instrument. The paper's processing steps were these. After out-of-frame sequences were removed, 2 million to 2.5 million distinct TCRbeta sequences remained, averaging about 61,000 per individual. Two values were used to score each individual: the count of fewer than 200 previously reported CMV-associated TCRbeta sequences and the total count of productive distinct TCRbeta sequences. A beta-binomial model was reimplemented in Python, and scikit-learn random forests with default parameters were trained on data from the US cohort. Classifier performance on the Belgian cohort was summarized as median AUC with percentile confidence intervals over 10,000 bootstrap iterations. TCRdb provides this immuneACCESS table in a form limited to in-frame rearrangements. Some clones are lacking; in checked studies, under half of them reflect an unresolved V gene, and why the rest are absent is not known. Clone size and V and J calls were adopted from that table, with D and trimming inferred from the DNA. The sample records over 40,000 clones, around 70% of which are singletons. 0.9% to 1.5% of the sample lies in the top ten.

A FACSAria II was used to sort memory CD4+ T cells, defined as single viable CD3+CD4+CD8-CD45RO+ cells. CMV serostatus was assessed using a Roche Elecsys assay, by which serum IgG against CMV pp150, pp28, p38 and p52 was detected. Following thawing, total CD4+ T cells were enriched through positive selection using CD4 magnetic microbeads. The samples came from a different study that was designed specifically to examine the CD4+ T cell memory repertoire. Peripheral blood mononuclear cells were isolated and cryopreserved according to standard operating procedures, and serum was kept at -80 degrees C. The staining used CD3-PerCP (BW264/56), CD4-APC (RPA-T4), CD45RO-PE (UCHT1) and CD8-Pacific Orange (3B5) antibodies, and Sytox blue was used to exclude non-viable cells. Including the terminal cysteine and phenylalanine, the CDR3 comprises 15 residues. Here the CDR3 DNA is all that survives: 45 bases in frame from base 1. CDR1 LGHNA and CDR2 YNFKEQ are derived from the germline V gene. The germline ends are 8 bases apart after V is trimmed by 1 base and J by 2 bases.

The source material was memory CD4+ T cells from blood. This receptor was obtained from an adult in good health and CMV-seropositive. The rearranged segments are TRBV4-2 and TRBJ2-2; the D gene lacks a confident call. Here the CDR3 is given as CASSQVVRNTGELFF. The DNA reads TGTGCCAGCAGCCAAGTTGTCAGAAACACCGGGGAGCTGTTTTTT.